This T cell receptor beta chain came from a study of metastatic and nonmetastatic thyroid tumors. Via MiXCR, TCRdb re-called the PCR reads. The sample includes 43,000 or so clones, around 4% seen only once; the top ten take around a tenth. Each patient came to thyroid surgery without any prior treatment (of any kind). Germline values: CDR1 KGHDR, CDR2 SFDVKD. Trimming pared 5 bases from V and 8 bases from J, leaving 11 bases between. The CDR3 consists of 12 residues. This clone was detected only a few times. The chain combines TRBV24-1 with TRBJ1-2; the D is unclear. This sequence originates from a female donor with papillary thyroid cancer or a benign thyroid nodule (not recorded which). Some clones in this sample may be carry-over from other donors' samples. Sequenced input: blood. The CDR3 DNA reads as TGTGCCACCAGTGCAGGAACACGGGGCTACACCTTC. Protein sequence: CATSAGTRGYTF.